This TCR beta chain is drawn from a study of CD4+ T cells in melanoma. Study outcomes and limitations: Diverse differentiation states were reported for melanoma neoantigen-specific CD4+ T cells. A reported correlation linked neoantigen-specific CD4+ T cells to CD8+, macrophage and B cell function.

On this clone itself: Antigen specificity is unknown.

The germline gives CDR1 LNHDA, CDR2 SQIVND (reference sequence). The V end lost 6 bases, the J end lost 2 bases, and 10 bases lay between the germline ends. The CDR3 spans 13 residues. Repertoires were generated with immunoSEQ multiplex PCR, while TCRdb's copy carries only in-frame clones and drops some. The table has about 13,000 clones, about 83% seen once; the top ten hold 16%. This chain links TRBV19 with TRBJ2-5, with D perhaps given as TRBD1 or TRBD2 (5 bases each). Input material: cells from a culture (not recorded whether cultured in vitro). The receptor comes from a human donor with melanoma. CDR3 coding DNA: TGTGCCAGTAGAGGGGACGGGCAAGAGACCCAGTACTTC. Protein: CASRGDGQETQYF.